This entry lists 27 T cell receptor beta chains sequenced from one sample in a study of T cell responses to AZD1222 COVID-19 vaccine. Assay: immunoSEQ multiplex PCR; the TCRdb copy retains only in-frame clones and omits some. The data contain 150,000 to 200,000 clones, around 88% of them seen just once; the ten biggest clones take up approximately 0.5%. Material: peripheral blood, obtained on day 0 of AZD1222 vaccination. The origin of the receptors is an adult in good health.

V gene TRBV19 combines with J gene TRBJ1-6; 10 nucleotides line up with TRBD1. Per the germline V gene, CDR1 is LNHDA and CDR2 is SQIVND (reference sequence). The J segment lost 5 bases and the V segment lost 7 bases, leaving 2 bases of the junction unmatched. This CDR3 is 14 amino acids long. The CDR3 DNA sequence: TGTGCCAGTAAGACAGGGGGCAATAATTCACCCCTCCACTTT. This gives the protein CASKTGGNNSPLHF.

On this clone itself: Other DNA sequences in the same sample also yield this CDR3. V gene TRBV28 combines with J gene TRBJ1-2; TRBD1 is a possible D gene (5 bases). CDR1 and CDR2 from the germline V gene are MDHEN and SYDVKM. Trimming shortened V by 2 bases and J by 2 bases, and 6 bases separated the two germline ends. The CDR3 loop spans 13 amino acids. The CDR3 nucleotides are TGTGCCAGCAGTTTAACAGGAAACTATGGCTACACCTTC. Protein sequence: CASSLTGNYGYTF.

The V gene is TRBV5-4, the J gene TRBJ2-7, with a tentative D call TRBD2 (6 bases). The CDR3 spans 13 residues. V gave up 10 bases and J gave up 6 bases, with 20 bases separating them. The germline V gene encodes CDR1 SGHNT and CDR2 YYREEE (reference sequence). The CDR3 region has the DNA TGTGCCGGACACAATCCATGGGGAGGCGAGCAGTACTTC. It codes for CAGHNPWGGEQYF.

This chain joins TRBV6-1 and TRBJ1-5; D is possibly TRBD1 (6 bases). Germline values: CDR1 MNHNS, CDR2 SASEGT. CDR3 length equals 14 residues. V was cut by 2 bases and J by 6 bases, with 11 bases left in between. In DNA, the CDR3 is TGTGCCAGCAGTGAACACAGGGTAGGTCAGCCCCAGCATTTT. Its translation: CASSEHRVGQPQHF.

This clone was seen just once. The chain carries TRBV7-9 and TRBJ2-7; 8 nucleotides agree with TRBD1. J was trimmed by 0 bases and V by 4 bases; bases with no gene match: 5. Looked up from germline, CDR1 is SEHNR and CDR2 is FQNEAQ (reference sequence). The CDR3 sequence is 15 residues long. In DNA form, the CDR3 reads TGTGCCAGCAGCTCGAAACAGGGGGGCTCCTACGAGCAGTACTTC. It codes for CASSSKQGGSYEQYF.

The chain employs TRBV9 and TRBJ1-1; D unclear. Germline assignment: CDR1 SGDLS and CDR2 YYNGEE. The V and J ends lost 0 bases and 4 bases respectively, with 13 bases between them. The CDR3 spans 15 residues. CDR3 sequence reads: CASSVAGSGSTEAFF. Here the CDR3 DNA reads TGTGCCAGCAGCGTAGCCGGCAGCGGGAGCACTGAAGCTTTCTTT.

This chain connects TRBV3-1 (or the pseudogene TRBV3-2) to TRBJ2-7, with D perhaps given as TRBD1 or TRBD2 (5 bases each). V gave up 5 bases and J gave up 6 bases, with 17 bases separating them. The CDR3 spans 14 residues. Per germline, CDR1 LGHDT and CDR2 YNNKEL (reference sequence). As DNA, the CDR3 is TGTGCCAGCAGCGGGGGAATCGGCTGGGGCGAGCAGTACTTC. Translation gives CASSGGIGWGEQYF.

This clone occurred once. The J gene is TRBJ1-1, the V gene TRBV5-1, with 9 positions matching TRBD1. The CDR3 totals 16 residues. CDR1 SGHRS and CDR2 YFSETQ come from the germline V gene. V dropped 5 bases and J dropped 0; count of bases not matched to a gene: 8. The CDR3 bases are TGCGCCAGCAGGATGGGACAGGGAAACATGAACACTGAAGCTTTCTTT. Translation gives CASRMGQGNMNTEAFF.

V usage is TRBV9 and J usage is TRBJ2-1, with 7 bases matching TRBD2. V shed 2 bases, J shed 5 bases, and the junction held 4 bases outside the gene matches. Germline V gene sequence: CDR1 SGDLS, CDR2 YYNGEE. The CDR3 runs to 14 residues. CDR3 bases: TGTGCCAGCAGCGTGGCGGGGGATCACAATGAGCAGTTCTTC. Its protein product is CASSVAGDHNEQFF.

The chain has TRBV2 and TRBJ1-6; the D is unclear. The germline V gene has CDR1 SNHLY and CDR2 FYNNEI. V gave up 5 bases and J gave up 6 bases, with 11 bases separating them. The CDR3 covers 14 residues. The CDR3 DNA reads TGTGCCAGCAGTCTATCGTATGCTAATTCACCCCTCCACTTT. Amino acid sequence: CASSLSYANSPLHF.

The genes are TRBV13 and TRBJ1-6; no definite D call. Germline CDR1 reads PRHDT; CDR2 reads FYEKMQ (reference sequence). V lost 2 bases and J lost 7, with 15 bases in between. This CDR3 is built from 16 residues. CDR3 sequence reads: CASSLQTASLNSPLHF. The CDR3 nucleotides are TGTGCCAGCAGCTTACAGACGGCTTCCTTGAATTCACCCCTCCACTTT.

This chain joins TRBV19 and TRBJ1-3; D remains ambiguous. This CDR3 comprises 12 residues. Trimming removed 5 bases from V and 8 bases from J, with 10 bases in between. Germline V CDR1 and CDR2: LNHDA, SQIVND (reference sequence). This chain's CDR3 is CASSPYSDTIYF. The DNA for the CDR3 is TGTGCCAGTAGTCCATATAGCGACACCATATATTTT.

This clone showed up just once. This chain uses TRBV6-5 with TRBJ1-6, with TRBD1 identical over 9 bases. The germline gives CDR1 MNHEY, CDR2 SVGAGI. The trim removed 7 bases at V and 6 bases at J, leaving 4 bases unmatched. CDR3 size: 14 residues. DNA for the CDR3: TGTGCCAGCAAACCGACAGGGGGTAATTCACCCCTCCACTTT. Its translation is CASKPTGGNSPLHF.

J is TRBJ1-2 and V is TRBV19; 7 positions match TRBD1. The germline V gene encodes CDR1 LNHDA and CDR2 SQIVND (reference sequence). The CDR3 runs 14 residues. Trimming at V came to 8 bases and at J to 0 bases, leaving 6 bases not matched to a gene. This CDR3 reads CASGDSWANYGYTF. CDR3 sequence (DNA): TGTGCCAGTGGGGACAGTTGGGCTAACTATGGCTACACCTTC. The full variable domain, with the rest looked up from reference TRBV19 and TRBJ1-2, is DGGITQSPKYLFRKEGQNVTLSCEQNLNHDAMYWYRQDPGQGLRLIYYSQIVNDFQKGDIAEGYSVSREKKESFPLTVTSAQKNPTAFYLCASGDSWANYGYTFGSGTRLTVV.

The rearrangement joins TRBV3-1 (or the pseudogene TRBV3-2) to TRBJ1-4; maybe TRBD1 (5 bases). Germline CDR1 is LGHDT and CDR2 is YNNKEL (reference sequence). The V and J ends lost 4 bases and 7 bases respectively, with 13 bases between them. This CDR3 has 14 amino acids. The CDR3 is CASSPSGGSEKLFF. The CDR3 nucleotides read TGTGCCAGCAGCCCAAGCGGGGGGAGTGAAAAACTGTTTTTT.

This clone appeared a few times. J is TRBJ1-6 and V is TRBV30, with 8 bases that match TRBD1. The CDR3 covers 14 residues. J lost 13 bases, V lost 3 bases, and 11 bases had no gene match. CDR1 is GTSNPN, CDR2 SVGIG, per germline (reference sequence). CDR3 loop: CAWSSAGGSSPLHF. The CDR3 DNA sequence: TGTGCCTGGAGCTCCGCAGGGGGCTCCTCGCCCCTCCACTTT.

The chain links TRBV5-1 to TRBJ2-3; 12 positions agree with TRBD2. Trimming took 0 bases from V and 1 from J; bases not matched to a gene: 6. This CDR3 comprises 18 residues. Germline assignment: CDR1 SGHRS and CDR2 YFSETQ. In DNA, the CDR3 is TGCGCCAGCAGCTTGGGGCTAGCGGGAGGGCCGGGCACAGATACGCAGTATTTT. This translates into CASSLGLAGGPGTDTQYF.

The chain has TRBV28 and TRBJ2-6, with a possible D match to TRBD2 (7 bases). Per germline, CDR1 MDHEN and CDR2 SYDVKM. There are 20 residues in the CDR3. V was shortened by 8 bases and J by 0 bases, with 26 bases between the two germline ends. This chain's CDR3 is CASRTRLGGGSNSGANVLTF. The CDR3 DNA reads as TGTGCCAGCCGGACCCGGTTGGGGGGCGGGAGTAACTCTGGGGCCAACGTCCTGACTTTC.

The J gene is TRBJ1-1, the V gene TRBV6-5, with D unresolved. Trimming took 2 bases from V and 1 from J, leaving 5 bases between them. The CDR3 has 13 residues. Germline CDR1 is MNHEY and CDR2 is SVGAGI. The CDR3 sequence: CASSYGQNTEAFF. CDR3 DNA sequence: TGTGCCAGCAGTTACGGTCAGAACACTGAAGCTTTCTTT.

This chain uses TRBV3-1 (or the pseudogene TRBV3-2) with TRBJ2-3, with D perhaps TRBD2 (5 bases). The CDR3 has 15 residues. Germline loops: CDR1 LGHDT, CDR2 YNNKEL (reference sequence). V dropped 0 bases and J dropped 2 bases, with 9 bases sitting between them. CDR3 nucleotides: TGTGCCAGCAGCCAAGAGAGCGGTTACACAGATACGCAGTATTTT. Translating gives CASSQESGYTDTQYF.

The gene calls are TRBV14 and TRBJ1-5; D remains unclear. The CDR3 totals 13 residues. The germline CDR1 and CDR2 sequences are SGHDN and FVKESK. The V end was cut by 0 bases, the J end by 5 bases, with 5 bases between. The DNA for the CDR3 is TGTGCCAGCAGCCAAGACCTCTATCAGCCCCAGCATTTT. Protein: CASSQDLYQPQHF.

The CDR3 protein is CASSGRRSLTYEQYF. The CDR3 bases are TGTGCCAGCAGCGGTAGGAGGTCCCTCACCTACGAGCAGTACTTC. V and J are TRBV6-6 and TRBJ2-7, with a weak D call TRBD2 (5 bases). The V gene lost 6 bases and the J gene lost 2 bases, with 17 bases spanning the gap. The CDR3 has 15 amino acids. Per the germline V gene, CDR1 is MNHNY and CDR2 is SVGAGI (reference sequence).

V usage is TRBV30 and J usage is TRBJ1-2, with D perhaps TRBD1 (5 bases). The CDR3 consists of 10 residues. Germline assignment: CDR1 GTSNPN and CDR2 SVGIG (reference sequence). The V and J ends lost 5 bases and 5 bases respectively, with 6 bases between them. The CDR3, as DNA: TGTGCCTGGGGGGGGTATGGCTACACCTTC. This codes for CAWGGYGYTF. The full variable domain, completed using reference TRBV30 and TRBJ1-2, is SQTIHQWPATLVQPVGSPLSLECTVEGTSNPNLYWYRQAAGRGLQLLFYSVGIGQISSEVPQNLSASRPQDRQFILSSKKLLLSDSGFYLCAWGGYGYTFGSGTRLTVV.

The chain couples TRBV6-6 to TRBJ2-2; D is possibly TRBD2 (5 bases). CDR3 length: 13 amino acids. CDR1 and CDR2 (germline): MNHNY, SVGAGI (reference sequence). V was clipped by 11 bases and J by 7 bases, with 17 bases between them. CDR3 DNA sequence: TGTGCCGCGTGTCTAGCTGTTAACGGGGAGCTGTTTTTT. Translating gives CAACLAVNGELFF.

CDR3 amino acids: CASSLGRGATNEKLFF. CDR3 nucleotides: TGCGCCAGCAGCTTGGGCAGGGGGGCAACTAATGAAAAACTGTTTTTT. The rearrangement uses TRBV5-1 and TRBJ1-4, with 7 bases fitting TRBD1. This CDR3 has 16 amino acids. Germline V gene lookup returns CDR1 SGHRS and CDR2 YFSETQ. V lost 0 bases, J lost 0 bases, and 2 bases stayed unmatched.

The CDR3 here is CASSPPGRGPTEAFF. CDR3 coding DNA: TGTGCCAGCAGTCCCCCCGGGCGGGGGCCCACTGAAGCTTTCTTT. This chain connects TRBV28 to TRBJ1-1, with a weak D call TRBD1 (6 bases). CDR1 and CDR2 from the germline V gene are MDHEN and SYDVKM. V was trimmed by 5 bases and J by 4 bases, leaving 17 bases between them. The CDR3 is made up of 15 amino acids.

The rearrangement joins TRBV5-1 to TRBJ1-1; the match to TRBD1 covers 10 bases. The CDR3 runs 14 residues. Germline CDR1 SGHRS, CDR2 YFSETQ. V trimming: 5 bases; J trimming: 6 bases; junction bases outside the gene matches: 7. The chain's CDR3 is CASSLGQGVSEAFF. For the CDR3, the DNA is TGCGCCAGCAGTCTCGGACAGGGGGTCTCTGAAGCTTTCTTT.